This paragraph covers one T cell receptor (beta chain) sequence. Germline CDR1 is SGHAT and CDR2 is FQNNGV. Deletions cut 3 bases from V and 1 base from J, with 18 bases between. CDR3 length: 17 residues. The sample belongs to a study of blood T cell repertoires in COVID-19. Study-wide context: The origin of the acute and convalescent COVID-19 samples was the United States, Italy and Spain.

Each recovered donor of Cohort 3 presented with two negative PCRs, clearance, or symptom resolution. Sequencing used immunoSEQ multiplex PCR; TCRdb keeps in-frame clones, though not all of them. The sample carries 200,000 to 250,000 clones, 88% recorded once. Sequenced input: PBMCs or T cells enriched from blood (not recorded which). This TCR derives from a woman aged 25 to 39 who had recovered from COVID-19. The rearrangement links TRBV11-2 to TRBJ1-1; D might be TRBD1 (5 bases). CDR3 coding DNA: TGTGCCAGCAGCTTTCGAGACAAGGGACTACAGAACACTGAAGCTTTCTTT. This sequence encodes CASSFRDKGLQNTEAFF.